This T cell receptor beta chain comes out of a study of metastatic and nonmetastatic thyroid tumors. The overall study: Patients with malignant and benign thyroid disease provided blood and tumor or nodule tissue, whose repertoires were compared. Overall study results and limits: The study reportedly found significantly higher TCR beta diversity in malignant thyroid tumors than benign nodules, in blood and tumor.

As handled by the study authors: Built for papillary thyroid cancer, a distant-metastasis classifier drew on CDR3 differences across clinicopathological groups. TCRdb reanalyzed the PCR reads via MiXCR. None of the V and J calls come from the authors' own analysis; TCRdb made them. The sample contains 30,000 or so clones, 16% of which appear only once. Per germline, CDR1 LNHDA and CDR2 SQIVND (reference sequence). With 2 bases removed from V and 4 bases from J, the gap between germline ends came to 11 bases. The length of the CDR3 is 14 residues. In regard to this clone: No antigen is known for it.

All patients were untreated before thyroid surgery. Specimen: blood. This rearrangement joins TRBV19 to TRBJ1-1; D is undetermined. The clonotype comes from a female donor with papillary thyroid cancer or a benign thyroid nodule (not recorded which). Some clones in this sample may be carry-over from other donors' samples. This chain's CDR3 is CASSIRLSGTEAFF. The DNA for the CDR3 is TGTGCCAGTAGTATACGACTGTCGGGCACTGAAGCTTTCTTT.